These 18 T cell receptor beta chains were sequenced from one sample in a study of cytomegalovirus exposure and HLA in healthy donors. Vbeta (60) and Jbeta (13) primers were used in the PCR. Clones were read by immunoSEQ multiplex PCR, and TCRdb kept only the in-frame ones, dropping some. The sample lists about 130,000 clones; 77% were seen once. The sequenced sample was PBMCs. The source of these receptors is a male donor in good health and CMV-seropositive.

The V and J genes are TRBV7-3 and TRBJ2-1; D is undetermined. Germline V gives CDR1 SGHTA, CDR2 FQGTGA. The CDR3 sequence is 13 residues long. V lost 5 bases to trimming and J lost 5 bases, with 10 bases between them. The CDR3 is CASSLSRDNEQFF. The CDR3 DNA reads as TGTGCCAGCAGCCTTTCACGAGACAATGAGCAGTTCTTC.

CDR3 in amino acids: CASSLGQGNGYTF. CDR3 nucleotides: TGTGCCAGCAGCCTGGGACAGGGCAATGGCTACACCTTC. V usage is TRBV2 and J usage is TRBJ1-2, with 9 bases that match TRBD1. The CDR3 length is 13 residues. CDR1 and CDR2 from the germline V gene are SNHLY and FYNNEI. V shed 6 bases and J 6 bases; nucleotides not matched to a gene: 5.

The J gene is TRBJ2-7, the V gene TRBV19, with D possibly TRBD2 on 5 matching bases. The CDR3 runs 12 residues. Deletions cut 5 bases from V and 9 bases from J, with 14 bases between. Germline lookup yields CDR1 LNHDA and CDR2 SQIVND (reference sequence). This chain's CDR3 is CASSALGNTQYF. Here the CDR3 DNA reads TGTGCCAGTAGTGCCCTCGGGAACACGCAGTACTTC.

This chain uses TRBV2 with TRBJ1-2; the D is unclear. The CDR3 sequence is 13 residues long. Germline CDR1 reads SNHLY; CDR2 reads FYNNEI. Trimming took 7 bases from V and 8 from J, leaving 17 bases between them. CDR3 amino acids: CASNPLGGSGYTF. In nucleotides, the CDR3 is TGTGCCAGCAACCCCCTCGGTGGGAGCGGCTACACCTTC.

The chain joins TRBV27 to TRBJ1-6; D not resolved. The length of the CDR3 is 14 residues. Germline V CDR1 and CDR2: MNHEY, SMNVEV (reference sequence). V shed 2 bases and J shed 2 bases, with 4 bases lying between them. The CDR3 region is CASSLIAYNSPLHF. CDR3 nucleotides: TGTGCCAGCAGTTTAATCGCCTATAATTCACCCCTCCACTTT.

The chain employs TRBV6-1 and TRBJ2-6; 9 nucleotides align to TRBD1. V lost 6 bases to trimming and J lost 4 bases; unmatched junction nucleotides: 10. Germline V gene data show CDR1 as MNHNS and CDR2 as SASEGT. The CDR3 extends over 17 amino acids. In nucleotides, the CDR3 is TGTGCCAGCAGAGAAACACAGGGGGCGTTAGGGGCCAACGTCCTGACTTTC. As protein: CASRETQGALGANVLTF.

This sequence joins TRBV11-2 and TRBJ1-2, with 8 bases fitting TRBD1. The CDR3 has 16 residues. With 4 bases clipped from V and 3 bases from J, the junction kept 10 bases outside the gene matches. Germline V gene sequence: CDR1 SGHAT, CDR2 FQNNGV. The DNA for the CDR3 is TGTGCCAGCAGCTGGCAGGGGGCTGGATCCCACTATGGCTACACCTTC. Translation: CASSWQGAGSHYGYTF.

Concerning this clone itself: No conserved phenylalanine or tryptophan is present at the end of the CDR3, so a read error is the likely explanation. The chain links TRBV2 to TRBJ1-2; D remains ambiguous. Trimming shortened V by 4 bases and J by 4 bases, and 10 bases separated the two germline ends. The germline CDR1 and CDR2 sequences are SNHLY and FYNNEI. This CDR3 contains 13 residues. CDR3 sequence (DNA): TGTGCCAGCAGTGGGGAGGAGGGCTATGGCTACACCCTC. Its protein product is CASSGEEGYGYTL.

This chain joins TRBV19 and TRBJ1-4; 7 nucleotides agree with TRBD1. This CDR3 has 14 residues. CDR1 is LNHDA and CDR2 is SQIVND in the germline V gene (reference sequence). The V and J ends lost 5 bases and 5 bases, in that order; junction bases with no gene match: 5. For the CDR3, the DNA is TGTGCCAGTAGTGCACAGGGGCCGAATGAAAAACTGTTTTTT. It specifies CASSAQGPNEKLFF.

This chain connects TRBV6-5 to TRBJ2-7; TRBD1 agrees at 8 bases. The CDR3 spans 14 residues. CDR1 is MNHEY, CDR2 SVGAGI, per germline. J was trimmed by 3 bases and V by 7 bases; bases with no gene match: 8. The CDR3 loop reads CASTLDRVLYEQYF. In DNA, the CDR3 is TGTGCCAGCACCCTGGACAGGGTGCTCTACGAGCAGTACTTC.

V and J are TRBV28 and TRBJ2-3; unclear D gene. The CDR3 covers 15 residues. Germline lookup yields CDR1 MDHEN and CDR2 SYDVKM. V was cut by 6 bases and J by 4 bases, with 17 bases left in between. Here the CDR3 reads CASSPPQSQADTQYF. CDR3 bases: TGTGCCAGCAGCCCGCCACAGAGCCAGGCAGATACGCAGTATTTT.

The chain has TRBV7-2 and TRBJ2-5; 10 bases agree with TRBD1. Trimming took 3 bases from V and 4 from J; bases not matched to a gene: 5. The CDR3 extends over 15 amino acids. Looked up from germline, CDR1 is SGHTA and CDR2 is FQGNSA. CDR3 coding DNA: TGTGCCAGCAGCTTGACAGGGGGCCGTGCAGAGACCCAGTACTTC. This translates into CASSLTGGRAETQYF.

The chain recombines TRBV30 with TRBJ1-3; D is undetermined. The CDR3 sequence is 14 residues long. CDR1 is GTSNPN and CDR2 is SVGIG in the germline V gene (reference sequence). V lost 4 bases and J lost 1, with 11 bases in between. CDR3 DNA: TGTGCCTGGACCATCGGTCTTTCTGGAAACACCATATATTTT. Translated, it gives CAWTIGLSGNTIYF.

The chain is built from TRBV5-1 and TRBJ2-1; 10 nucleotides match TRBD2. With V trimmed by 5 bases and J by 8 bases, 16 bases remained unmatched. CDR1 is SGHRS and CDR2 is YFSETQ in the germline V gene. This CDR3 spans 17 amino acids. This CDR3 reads CASSDGAGGPKGDEQFF. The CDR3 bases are TGCGCCAGCAGTGATGGAGCGGGAGGGCCGAAGGGCGATGAGCAGTTCTTC. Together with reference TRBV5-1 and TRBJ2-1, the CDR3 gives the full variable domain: KAGVTQTPRYLIKTRGQQVTLSCSPISGHRSVSWYQQTPGQGLQFLFEYFSETQRNKGNFPGRFSGRQFSNSRSEMNVSTLELGDSALYLCASSDGAGGPKGDEQFFGPGTRLTVL.

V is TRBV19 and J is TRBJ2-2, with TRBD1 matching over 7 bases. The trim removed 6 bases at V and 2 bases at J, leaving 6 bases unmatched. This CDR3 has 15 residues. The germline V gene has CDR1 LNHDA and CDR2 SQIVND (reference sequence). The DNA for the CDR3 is TGTGCCAGTAGGCTCCGGGACAGCAACACCGGGGAGCTGTTTTTT. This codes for CASRLRDSNTGELFF.

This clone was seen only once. Here the CDR3 reads CASSEAGIGRPYF. The DNA of the CDR3 is TGTGCCAGCAGTGAAGCGGGCATAGGGAGGCCGTACTTC. The V call is TRBV6-1, the J call TRBJ2-7; D is perhaps TRBD2 (6 bases). Germline V gives CDR1 MNHNS, CDR2 SASEGT. This CDR3 spans 13 amino acids. The germline V and J ends were trimmed by 0 bases and 12 bases, with 15 bases remaining between them.

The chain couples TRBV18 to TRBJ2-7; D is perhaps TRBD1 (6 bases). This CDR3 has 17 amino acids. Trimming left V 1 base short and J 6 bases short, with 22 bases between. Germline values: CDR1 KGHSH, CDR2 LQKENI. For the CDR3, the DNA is TGTGCCAGCTCACCACAATTGTTTCAGGGGAAGGCTCGCGAGCAGTACTTC. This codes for CASSPQLFQGKAREQYF.

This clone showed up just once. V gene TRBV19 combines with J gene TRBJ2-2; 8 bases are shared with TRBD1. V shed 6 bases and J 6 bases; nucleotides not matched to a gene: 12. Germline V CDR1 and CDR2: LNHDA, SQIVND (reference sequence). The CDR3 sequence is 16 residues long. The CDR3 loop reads CASSTSRDRPAGELFF. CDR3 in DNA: TGTGCCAGTAGCACCTCCCGGGACAGGCCGGCCGGGGAGCTGTTTTTT.